This TCR beta chain was recovered during a study of blood T cell repertoires in COVID-19. Study-level background: T cells, B-cell-depleted T cells, or PBMCs supplied cDNA or gDNA.

The authors' processing: Researchers report that nucleated cell counts were estimated from reference gene primer amplification. Only in-frame clones appear in the TCRdb table, and some are missing; sequencing was by immunoSEQ multiplex PCR. The V and J calls and clone size are taken from that table; D and trimming were inferred from the DNA. The data contain about 190,000 clones, 75% to 90% of them singletons. V trimming: 2 bases; J trimming: 2 bases; junction bases outside the gene matches: 4. Germline V gives CDR1 SGHNT, CDR2 YYREEE (reference sequence). The CDR3 has 14 residues. The sample comprised peripheral blood. The TCR sequence derives from a middle-aged man with acute or convalescent COVID-19. The rearrangement links TRBV5-4 to TRBJ2-7, with 7 bases fitting TRBD2. The CDR3 loop reads CASSFGGSTYEQYF. The CDR3, as DNA: TGTGCCAGCAGCTTCGGGGGGTCAACCTACGAGCAGTACTTC. The full variable domain, with the rest looked up from reference TRBV5-4 and TRBJ2-7, is ETGVTQSPTHLIKTRGQQVTLRCSSQSGHNTVSWYQQALGQGPQFIFQYYREEENGRGNFPPRFSGLQFPNYSSELNVNALELDDSALYLCASSFGGSTYEQYFGPGTRLTVT.